This passage covers 6 T cell receptor beta chains from one sample sequenced in a study of identical twins. One entry per CDR3 protein, called by TCRdb with MiXCR from the 5' RACE reads. The sample has around 490,000 distinct CDR3 sequences; 20% to 25% are singletons. This sample was also put to use in a study of yellow fever vaccine responses in identical twins.

Material: CD4+ T cells sorted from blood. The receptors shown here come from a woman aged 18-30 years in good health.

This clonotype showed up just a few times. CDR3 in DNA: TGTGCCAGTAGTACAGTAAAACAGGGAATCTATGGCTACACCTTC. This sequence encodes CASSTVKQGIYGYTF. The gene calls are TRBV19 and TRBJ1-2; TRBD1 might be the D (6 bases). The V gene lost 4 bases and the J gene lost 4 bases, with 16 bases spanning the gap. Germline V gene sequence: CDR1 LNHDA, CDR2 SQIVND (reference sequence). This CDR3 has 15 residues.

The CDR3 DNA follows: TGTGCCAGCTCAGCGATTACTAGCGGGCGTTACAATGAGCAGTTCTTC. Translating it yields CASSAITSGRYNEQFF. V usage is TRBV18 and J usage is TRBJ2-1, with 9 bases identical to TRBD2. V was pared by 5 bases and J by 4 bases, with 9 bases of the junction left unmatched. The germline CDR1 and CDR2 sequences are KGHSH and LQKENI. The CDR3 is 16 residues long.

Only a few counts were recorded for this clonotype. J is TRBJ2-1 and V is TRBV7-9; no clear D. V was trimmed by 5 bases and J by 0 bases, leaving 11 bases between them. CDR3 length equals 15 residues. Germline-derived CDR1 and CDR2 are SEHNR and FQNEAQ (reference sequence). CDR3 amino acids: CASSPWRVSYNEQFF. CDR3 sequence (DNA): TGTGCCAGCAGCCCCTGGAGAGTCTCCTACAATGAGCAGTTCTTC. The full variable domain, completed using reference TRBV7-9 and TRBJ2-1, is DTGVSQNPRHKITKRGQNVTFRCDPISEHNRLYWYRQTLGQGPEFLTYFQNEAQLEKSRLLSDRFSAERPKGSFSTLEIQRTEQGDSAMYLCASSPWRVSYNEQFFGPGTRLTVL.

In its sample, this clonotype was seen a few times. The chain is built from TRBV27 and TRBJ1-3, with 10 positions matching TRBD1. The length of the CDR3 is 14 residues. The V gene end was trimmed by 6 bases and the J gene end by 4 bases; junction bases not matched to a gene: 3. CDR1 MNHEY and CDR2 SMNVEV come from the germline V gene (reference sequence). This chain's CDR3 is CASRGTGVGNTIYF. The CDR3 bases are TGTGCCAGCAGGGGGACAGGGGTAGGAAACACCATATATTTT.

V usage is TRBV15 and J usage is TRBJ2-3; 7 bases map to TRBD2. The CDR3 is 15 amino acids. The junction had 6 bases not matched to a gene; V was cut back by 6 bases and J by 0 bases. Germline V gene lookup returns CDR1 LNHNV and CDR2 YYDKDF (reference sequence). The CDR3 here is CATRVRGVSTDTQYF. The CDR3 coding sequence is TGTGCCACCAGAGTCCGGGGGGTAAGCACAGATACGCAGTATTTT.

A few counts support this clonotype. The genes are TRBV5-1 and TRBJ1-1; tentative D call: TRBD1 (5 bases). V was pared by 5 bases and J by 1 base, with 9 bases between. The CDR3 covers 13 residues. Germline-derived CDR1 and CDR2 are SGHRS and YFSETQ. The DNA of the CDR3 is TGCGCCAGCAGGAGGGACCGGAACACTGAAGCTTTCTTT. Its protein is CASRRDRNTEAFF.